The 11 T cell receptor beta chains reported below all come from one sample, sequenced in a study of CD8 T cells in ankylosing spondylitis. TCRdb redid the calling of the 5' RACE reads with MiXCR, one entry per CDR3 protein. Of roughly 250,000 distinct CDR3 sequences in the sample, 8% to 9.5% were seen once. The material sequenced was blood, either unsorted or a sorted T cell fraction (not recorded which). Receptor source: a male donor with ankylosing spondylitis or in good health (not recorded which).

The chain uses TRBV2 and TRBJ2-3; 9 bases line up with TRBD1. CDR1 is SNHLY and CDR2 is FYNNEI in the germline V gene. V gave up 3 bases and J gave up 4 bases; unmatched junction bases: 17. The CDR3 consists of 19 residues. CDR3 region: CASSDEGQGIQIFPDTQYF. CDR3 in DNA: TGTGCCAGCAGTGATGAGGGACAGGGCATTCAAATATTCCCAGATACGCAGTATTTT. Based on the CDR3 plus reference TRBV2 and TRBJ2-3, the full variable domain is EPEVTQTPSHQVTQMGQEVILRCVPISNHLYFYWYRQILGQKVEFLVSFYNNEISEKSEIFDDQFSVERPDGSNFTLKIRSTKLEDSAMYFCASSDEGQGIQIFPDTQYFGPGTRLTVL.

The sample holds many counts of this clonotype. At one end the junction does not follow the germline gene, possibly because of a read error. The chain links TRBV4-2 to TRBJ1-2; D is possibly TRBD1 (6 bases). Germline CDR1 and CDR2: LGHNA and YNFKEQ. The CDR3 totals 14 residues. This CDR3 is CASSQGPLGQFRYF. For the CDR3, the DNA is TGTGCCAGCAGCCAAGGCCCCCTAGGACAGTTTCGTTACTTC.

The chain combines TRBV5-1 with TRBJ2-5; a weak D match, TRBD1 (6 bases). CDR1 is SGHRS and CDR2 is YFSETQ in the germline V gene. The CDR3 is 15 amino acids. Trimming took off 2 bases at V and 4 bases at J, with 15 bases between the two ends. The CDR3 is CASSFDQGNRETQYF. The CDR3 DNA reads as TGCGCCAGCAGCTTCGACCAGGGGAATCGAGAGACCCAGTACTTC.

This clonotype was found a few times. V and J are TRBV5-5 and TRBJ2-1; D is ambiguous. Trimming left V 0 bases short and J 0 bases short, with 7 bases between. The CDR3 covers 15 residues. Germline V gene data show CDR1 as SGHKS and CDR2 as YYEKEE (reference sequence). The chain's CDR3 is CASSLAVNSYNEQFF. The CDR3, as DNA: TGTGCCAGCAGCTTGGCGGTGAACTCCTACAATGAGCAGTTCTTC.

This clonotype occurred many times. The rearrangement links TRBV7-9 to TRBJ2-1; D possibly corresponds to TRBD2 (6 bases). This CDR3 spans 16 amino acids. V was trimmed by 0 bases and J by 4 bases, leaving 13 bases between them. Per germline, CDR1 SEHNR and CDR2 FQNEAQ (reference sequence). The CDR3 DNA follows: TGTGCCAGCAGCTTAGCGCCGGGAGTAGCGTACAATGAGCAGTTCTTC. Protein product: CASSLAPGVAYNEQFF.

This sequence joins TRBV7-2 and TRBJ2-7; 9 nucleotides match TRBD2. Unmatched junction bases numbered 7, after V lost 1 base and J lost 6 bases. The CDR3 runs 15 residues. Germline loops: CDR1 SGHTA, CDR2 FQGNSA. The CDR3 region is CASSLGGSGSAEQYF. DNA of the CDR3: TGTGCCAGCAGCTTAGGGGGTAGCGGGAGTGCCGAGCAGTACTTC.

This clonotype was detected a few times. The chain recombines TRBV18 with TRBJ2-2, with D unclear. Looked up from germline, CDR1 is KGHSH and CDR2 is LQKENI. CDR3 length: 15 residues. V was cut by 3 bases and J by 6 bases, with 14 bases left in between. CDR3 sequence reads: CASSPGPAQPGELFF. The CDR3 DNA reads TGTGCCAGCTCACCCGGACCAGCTCAACCCGGGGAGCTGTTTTTT.

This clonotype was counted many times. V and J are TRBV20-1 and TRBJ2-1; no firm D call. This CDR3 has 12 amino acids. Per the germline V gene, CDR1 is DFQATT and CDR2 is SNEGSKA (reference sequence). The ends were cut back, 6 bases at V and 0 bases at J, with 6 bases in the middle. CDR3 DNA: TGCAGTGCAAGTAGCTCCTACAATGAGCAGTTCTTC. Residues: CSASSSYNEQFF.

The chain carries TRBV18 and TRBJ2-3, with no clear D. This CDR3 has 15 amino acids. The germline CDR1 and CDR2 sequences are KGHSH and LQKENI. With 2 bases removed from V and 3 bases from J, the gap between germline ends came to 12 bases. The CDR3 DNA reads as TGTGCCAGCTCACCATCGAACTTGGGTACAGATACGCAGTATTTT. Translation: CASSPSNLGTDTQYF.

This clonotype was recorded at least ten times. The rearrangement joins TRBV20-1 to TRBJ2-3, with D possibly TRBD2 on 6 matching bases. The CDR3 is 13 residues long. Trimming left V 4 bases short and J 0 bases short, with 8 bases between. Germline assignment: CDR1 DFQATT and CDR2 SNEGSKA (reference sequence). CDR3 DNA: TGCAGTGCTAAGGGGACTAGCACAGATACGCAGTATTTT. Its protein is CSAKGTSTDTQYF.

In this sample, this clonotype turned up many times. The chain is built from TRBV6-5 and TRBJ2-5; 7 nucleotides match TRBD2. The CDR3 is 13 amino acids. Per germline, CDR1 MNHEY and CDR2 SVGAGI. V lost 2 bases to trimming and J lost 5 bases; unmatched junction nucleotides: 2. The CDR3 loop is CASSYRGDETQYF. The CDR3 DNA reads TGTGCCAGCAGTTACCGGGGGGACGAGACCCAGTACTTC.